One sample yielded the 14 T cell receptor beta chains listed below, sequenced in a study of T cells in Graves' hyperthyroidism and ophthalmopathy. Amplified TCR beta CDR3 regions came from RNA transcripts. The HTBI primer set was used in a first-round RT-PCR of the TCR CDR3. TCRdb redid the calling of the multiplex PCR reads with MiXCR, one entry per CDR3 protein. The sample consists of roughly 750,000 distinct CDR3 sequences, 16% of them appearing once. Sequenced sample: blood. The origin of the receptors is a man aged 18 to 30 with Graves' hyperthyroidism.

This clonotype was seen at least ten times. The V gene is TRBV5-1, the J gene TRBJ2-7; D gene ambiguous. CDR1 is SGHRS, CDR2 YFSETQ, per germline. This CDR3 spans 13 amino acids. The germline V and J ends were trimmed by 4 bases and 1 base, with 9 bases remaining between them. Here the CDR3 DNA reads TGCGCCAGCAGCCCCGAGACGTCCTACGAGCAGTACTTC. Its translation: CASSPETSYEQYF.

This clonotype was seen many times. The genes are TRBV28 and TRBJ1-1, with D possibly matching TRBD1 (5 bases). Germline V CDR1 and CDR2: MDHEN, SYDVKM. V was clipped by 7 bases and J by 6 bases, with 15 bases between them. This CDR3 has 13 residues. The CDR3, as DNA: TGTGCCAGCACCCTACCGCAGGGTCCTGAAGCTTTCTTT. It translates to CASTLPQGPEAFF.

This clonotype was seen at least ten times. The CDR3 DNA reads as TGCAGTGCTAGAGATGGGACAGGGGCAGATACGCAGTATTTT. Its protein product is CSARDGTGADTQYF. The chain uses TRBV20-1 and TRBJ2-3, with 10 bases aligning to TRBD1. This CDR3 contains 14 residues. J gave up 4 bases and V 0 bases, and 1 base lay outside the gene matches. CDR1 is DFQATT and CDR2 is SNEGSKA in the germline V gene (reference sequence).

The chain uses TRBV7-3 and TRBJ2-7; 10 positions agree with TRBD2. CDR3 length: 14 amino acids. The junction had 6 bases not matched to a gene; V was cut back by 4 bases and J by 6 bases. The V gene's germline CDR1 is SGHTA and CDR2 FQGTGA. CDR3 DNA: TGTGCCAGCAGCTCCCTAGCGGGAGCGGGCGAGCAGTACTTC. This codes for CASSSLAGAGEQYF.

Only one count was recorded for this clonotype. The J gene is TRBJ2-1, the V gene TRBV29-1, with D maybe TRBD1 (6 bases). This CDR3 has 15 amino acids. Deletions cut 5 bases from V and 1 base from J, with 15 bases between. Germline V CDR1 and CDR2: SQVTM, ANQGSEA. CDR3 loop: CSVPPRRGSYNEQFF. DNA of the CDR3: TGCAGCGTTCCCCCCCGCAGGGGTTCCTACAATGAGCAGTTCTTC.

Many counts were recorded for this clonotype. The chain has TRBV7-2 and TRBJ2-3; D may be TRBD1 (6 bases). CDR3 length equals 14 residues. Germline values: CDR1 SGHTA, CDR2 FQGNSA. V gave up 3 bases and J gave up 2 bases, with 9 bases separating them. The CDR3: CASSFGQNTDTQYF. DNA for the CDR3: TGTGCCAGCAGCTTCGGACAGAACACAGATACGCAGTATTTT. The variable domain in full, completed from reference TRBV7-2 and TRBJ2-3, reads GAGVSQSPSNKVTEKGKDVELRCDPISGHTALYWYRQSLGQGLEFLIYFQGNSAPDKSGLPSDRFSAERTGGSVSTLTIQRTQQEDSAVYLCASSFGQNTDTQYFGPGTRLTVL.

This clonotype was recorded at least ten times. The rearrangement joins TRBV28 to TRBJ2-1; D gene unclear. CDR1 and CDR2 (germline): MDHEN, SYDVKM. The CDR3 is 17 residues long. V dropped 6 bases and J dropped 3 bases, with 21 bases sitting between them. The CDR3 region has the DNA TGTGCCAGCAGGGCTCGTCTGACAAGGACGGTCTACAATGAGCAGTTCTTC. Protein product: CASRARLTRTVYNEQFF.

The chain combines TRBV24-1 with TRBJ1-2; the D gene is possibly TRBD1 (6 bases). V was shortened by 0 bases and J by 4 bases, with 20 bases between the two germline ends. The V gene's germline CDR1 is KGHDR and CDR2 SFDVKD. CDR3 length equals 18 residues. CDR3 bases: TGTGCCACCAGTGATTTGCGTCTCCAGGGGAGTTTTCGCTATGGCTACACCTTC. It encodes CATSDLRLQGSFRYGYTF.

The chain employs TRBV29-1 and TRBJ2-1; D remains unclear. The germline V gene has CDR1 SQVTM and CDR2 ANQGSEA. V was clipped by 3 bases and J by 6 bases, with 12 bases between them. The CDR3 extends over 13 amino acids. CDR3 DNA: TGCAGCGTTGATTGGTCGTGGGGCAATGAGCAGTTCTTC. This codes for CSVDWSWGNEQFF.

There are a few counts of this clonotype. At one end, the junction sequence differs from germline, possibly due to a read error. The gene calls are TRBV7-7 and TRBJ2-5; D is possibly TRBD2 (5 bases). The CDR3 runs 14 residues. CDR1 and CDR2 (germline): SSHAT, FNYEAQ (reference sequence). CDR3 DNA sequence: TGTGCTAGCAGCTCCCCCGGGGTCAGAGAGACCCAGTACTTC. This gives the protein CASSSPGVRETQYF.

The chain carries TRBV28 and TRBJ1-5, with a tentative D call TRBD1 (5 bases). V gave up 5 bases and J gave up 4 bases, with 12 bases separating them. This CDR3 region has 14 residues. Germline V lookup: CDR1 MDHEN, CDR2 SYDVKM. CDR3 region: CASSQKEGNQPQHF. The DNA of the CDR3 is TGTGCCAGCAGTCAGAAAGAGGGGAATCAGCCCCAGCATTTT.

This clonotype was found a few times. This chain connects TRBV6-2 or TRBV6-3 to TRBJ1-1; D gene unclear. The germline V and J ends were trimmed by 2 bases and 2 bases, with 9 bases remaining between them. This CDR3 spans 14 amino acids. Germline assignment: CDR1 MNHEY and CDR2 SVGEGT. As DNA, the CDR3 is TGTGCCAGCAGTTACGTATCTGCTAACACTGAAGCTTTCTTT. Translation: CASSYVSANTEAFF.

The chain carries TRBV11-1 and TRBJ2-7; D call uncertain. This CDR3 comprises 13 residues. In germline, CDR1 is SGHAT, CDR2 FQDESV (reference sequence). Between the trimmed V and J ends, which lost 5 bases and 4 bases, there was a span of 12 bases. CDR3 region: CASSPPLVYEQYF. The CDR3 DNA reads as TGTGCCAGCAGCCCACCCCTCGTGTACGAGCAGTACTTC.

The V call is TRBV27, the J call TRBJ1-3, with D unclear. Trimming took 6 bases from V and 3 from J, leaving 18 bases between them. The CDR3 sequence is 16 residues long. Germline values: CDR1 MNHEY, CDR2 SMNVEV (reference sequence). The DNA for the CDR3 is TGTGCCAGCAGCCCTACGAGGTCCTGGAATGGAAACACCATATATTTT. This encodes CASSPTRSWNGNTIYF.